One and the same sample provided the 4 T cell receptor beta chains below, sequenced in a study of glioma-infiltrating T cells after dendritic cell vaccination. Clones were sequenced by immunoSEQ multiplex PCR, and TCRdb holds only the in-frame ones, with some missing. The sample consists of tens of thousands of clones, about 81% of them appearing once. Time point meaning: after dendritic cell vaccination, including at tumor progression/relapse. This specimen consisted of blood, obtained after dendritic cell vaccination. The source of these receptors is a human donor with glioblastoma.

Written as DNA, the CDR3 is TGTGCCAGCAGCTTCGGGGGGGGTTACGAGCAGTACTTC. This sequence encodes CASSFGGGYEQYF. V gene TRBV7-2 combines with J gene TRBJ2-7; 8 positions agree with TRBD2. Germline trimming cut 3 bases from V and 4 bases from J; bases unmatched to any gene: 2. The CDR3 totals 13 residues. Per germline, CDR1 SGHTA and CDR2 FQGNSA.

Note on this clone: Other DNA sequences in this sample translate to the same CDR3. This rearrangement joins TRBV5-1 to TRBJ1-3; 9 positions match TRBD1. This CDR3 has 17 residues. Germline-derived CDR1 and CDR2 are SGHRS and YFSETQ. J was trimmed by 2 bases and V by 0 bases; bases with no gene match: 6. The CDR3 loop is CASSLVGTGSTGNTIYF. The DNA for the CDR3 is TGCGCCAGCAGCTTGGTGGGGACAGGGAGTACTGGAAACACCATATATTTT. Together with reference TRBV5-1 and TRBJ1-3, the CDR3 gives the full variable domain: KAGVTQTPRYLIKTRGQQVTLSCSPISGHRSVSWYQQTPGQGLQFLFEYFSETQRNKGNFPGRFSGRQFSNSRSEMNVSTLELGDSALYLCASSLVGTGSTGNTIYFGEGSWLTVV.

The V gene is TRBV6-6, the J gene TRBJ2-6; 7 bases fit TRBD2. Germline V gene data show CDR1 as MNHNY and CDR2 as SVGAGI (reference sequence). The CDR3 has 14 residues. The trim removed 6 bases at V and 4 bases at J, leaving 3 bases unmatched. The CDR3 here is CASSTSDGANVLTF. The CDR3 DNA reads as TGTGCCAGCAGCACTAGCGACGGGGCCAACGTCCTGACTTTC.

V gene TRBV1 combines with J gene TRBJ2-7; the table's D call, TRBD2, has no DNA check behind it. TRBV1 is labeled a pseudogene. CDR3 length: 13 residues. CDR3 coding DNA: TGCACCAGCATCACGGGTCCCTCCTACGAGCAGTACTTC. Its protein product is CTSITGPSYEQYF.